This TCR beta chain emerged from a study of blood T cell repertoires in COVID-19. Sequenced by immunoSEQ multiplex PCR; TCRdb stores in-frame clones only, minus some. The data hold some 50,000 clones, with around 81% observed a single time. Germline V CDR1 and CDR2: SGHNT, YYREEE (reference sequence). V lost 0 bases to trimming and J lost 3 bases, with 10 bases between them. The CDR3 runs to 14 residues. Sequenced sample: peripheral blood. The V gene is TRBV5-4, the J gene TRBJ2-7; weak D call: TRBD2 (6 bases). The TCR sequence derives from a human donor in a cohort sampled during active COVID-19. CDR3 coding DNA: TGTGCCAGCAGCTTGGGGAGGGCGAACTACGAGCAGTACTTC. Translating gives CASSLGRANYEQYF.